The present entry profiles one T cell receptor (beta chain) with its context. This specimen comes from a study of cytomegalovirus exposure and HLA in healthy donors. This PCR relied on a set of 60 Vbeta primers and 13 Jbeta primers. Using immunoSEQ multiplex PCR, the repertoire was profiled, and TCRdb retains in-frame clones only, with some absent. The table lists a few hundred thousand clones, approximately 80% of them singletons. V lost 1 base, J lost 6 bases, and 12 bases lay in between. CDR3 length equals 14 residues. The germline V gene has CDR1 SGHVS and CDR2 FQNEAQ. This cohort consisted of healthy bone marrow donors. At sampling all donors were nominally healthy, likely with unrecorded immune exposures.

The chain uses TRBV7-8 and TRBJ1-1; no firm D call. The receptor was derived from a man younger than 45 in good health and CMV-seronegative. Sample: PBMCs. CDR3 in amino acids: CASSLGAANSEAFF. CDR3 DNA: TGTGCCAGCAGCTTAGGGGCAGCTAACTCTGAAGCTTTCTTT.